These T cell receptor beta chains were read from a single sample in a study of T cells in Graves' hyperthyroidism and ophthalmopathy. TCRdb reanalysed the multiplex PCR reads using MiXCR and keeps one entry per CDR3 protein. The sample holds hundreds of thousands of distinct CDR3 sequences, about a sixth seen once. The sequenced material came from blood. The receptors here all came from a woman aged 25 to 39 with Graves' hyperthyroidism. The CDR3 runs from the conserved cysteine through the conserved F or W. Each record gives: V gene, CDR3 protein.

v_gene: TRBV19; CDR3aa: CASSIGTAPNYGYTF
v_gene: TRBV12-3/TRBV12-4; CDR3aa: CASSPTWGGTDTQYF
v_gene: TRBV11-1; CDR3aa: CASSLRGTGTIYEQYF
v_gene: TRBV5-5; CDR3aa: CASGLATLETQYF
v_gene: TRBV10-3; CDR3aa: CAISESDRFTDTQYF
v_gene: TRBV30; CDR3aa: CAWTPLRSGNTEAFF
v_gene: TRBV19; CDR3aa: CASSIGSYTREQYF
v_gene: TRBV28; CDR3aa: CASGKQETQYF
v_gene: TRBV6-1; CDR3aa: CASSEGTTLTRNTIYF
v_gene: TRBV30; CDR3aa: CAWSVRGGTDTQYF
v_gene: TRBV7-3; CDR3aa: CASSLASGNEQFF
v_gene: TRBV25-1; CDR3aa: CASSELGTGKTQYF
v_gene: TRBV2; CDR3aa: CASSGPGEGDTQYF
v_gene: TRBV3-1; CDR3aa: CASSPRRLAGEETQYF
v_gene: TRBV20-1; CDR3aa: CSARVPRAIDTQYF
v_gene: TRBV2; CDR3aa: CASSGAGGRSQPQHF
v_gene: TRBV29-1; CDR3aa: CSAKWGGGTQYF
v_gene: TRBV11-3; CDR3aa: CASSPSSSAGELFF
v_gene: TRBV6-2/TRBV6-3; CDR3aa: CASSYSFGGGYSPPHF
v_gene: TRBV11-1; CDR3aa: CASSQGFRNEQFF
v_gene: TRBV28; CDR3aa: CASSQRQPQYF
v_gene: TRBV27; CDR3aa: CASSPSAGAAFF
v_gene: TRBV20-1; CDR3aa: CSAVGVNYGYTF
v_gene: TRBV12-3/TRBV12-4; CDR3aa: CASSFPQGVGTGELFF
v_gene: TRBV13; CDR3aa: CASSPTTSGASTDTQYF
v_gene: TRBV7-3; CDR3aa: CASARGYGANVLTF
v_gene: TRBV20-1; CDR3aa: CSARDRLAVTYEQYF
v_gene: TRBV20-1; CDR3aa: CSARDYDREEGLAGYNEQFF
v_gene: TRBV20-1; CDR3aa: CSARDLKGLAGRNEQYF
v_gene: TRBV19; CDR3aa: CASSPLGRGKETQYF
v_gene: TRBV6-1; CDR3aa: CASRSGRETQYF
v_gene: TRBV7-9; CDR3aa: CASSLDFLNGYTF
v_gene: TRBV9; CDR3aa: CASSSRTELNEKLFF
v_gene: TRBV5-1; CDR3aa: CASSPGTGASNEQFF
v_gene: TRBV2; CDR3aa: CASIGTSGRAYNEQFF
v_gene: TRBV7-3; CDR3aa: CASSQGANEKLFF
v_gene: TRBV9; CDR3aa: CASSVDGLYEQYF
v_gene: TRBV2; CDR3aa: CASRERGQETQYF
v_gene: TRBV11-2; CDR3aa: CASSLDLGVGNTIYF
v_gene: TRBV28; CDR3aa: CASSSPGRLTDTQYF
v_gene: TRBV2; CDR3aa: CASGLLTAGNTIYF
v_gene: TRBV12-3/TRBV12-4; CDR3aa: CASSLETLNSPLHF
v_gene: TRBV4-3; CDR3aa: CASSRATGSDTGELFF
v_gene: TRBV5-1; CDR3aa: CASSLQAIYGYTF
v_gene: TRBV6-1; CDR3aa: CATGQGVYGYTF
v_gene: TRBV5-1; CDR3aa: CASSSTFSGNTIYF
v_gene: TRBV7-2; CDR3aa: CASSRMSGTVNTEAFF
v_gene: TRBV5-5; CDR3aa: CASSLAPPEKLFF
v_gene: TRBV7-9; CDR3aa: CASNPQESFQETQYF
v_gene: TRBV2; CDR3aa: CATGRGGTDTQYF
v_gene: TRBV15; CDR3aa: CATSSRGDEQYF
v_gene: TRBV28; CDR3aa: CASSPITGHSGNTIYF
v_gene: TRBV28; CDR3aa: CATSQFFGYTF
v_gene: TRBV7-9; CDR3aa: CASTGATTEQYF
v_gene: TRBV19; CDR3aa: CASSIPSSGSAGNTIYF
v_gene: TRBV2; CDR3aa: CASSPRGGLDHNEQFF
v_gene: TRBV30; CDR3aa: CAWNRGYGYTF
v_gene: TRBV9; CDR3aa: CASSVETGWGNTEAFF
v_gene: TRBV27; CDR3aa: CASSHRVGEQFF
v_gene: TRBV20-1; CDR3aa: CSAVGGEQFF